The present entry profiles one T cell receptor beta chain with its context. The antigen is not known. TCRdb fed the 5' RACE reads into MiXCR, producing one record per CDR3 protein. The sample has about 90,000 distinct CDR3 sequences, over 12% seen once. Germline CDR1 reads SGHRS; CDR2 reads YFSETQ. Trimming removed 4 bases at V and 5 bases at J, with 19 bases between. The CDR3 is 16 residues long. These data belong to a study of T-cell memory formation after mild COVID-19. The study, taken as a whole, reports: Some clones that responded were present in memory (sampled pre-infection), which suggests cross-reactive memory joined.

This receptor was identified in a young man who had mild COVID-19 (a few samples of this study predate the infection). Cell type and time point are not known. The V gene is TRBV5-1, the J gene TRBJ2-1, with D possibly matching TRBD1 (6 bases). What was sequenced was PBMCs or a T cell subset sorted from them (not recorded which). CDR3 sequence (DNA): TGCGCCAGCAGCCCCCGGGACACCTCATCGAACAATGAGCAGTTCTTC. It specifies CASSPRDTSSNNEQFF. Full variable domain (remainder filled in from reference TRBV5-1 and TRBJ2-1): KAGVTQTPRYLIKTRGQQVTLSCSPISGHRSVSWYQQTPGQGLQFLFEYFSETQRNKGNFPGRFSGRQFSNSRSEMNVSTLELGDSALYLCASSPRDTSSNNEQFFGPGTRLTVL.